This note documents a single TCR beta chain sequence. Its antigen is unidentified. Losses at the gene ends were 1 base for V and 4 bases for J; bases not matched to a gene: 4. From germline, CDR1 is SGHTA and CDR2 FQGTGA. CDR3 length: 15 amino acids. This sample stems from a study of T cells in tuberculosis. Study as a whole: In South Africa, adults with active tuberculosis were compared with IGRA-negative and latently infected IGRA-positive adolescents. Findings and caveats of the study: Cases with active tuberculosis were adults, while controls were adolescents.

This table comes from immunoSEQ multiplex PCR, and its TCRdb copy is limited to in-frame clones, with some not included. The data hold around 26,000 clones, with around 95% observed a single time. This chain uses TRBV7-3 with TRBJ2-5; TRBD2 matches at 9 bases. The receptor was isolated from a donor between 10 and 35 years old with latent tuberculosis or without tuberculosis infection. Sequencing input: PBMCs. The CDR3 nucleotides are TGTGCCAGCAGCTTAAGGTCTAGCGGGGTAGAGACCCAGTACTTC. Residues: CASSLRSSGVETQYF.